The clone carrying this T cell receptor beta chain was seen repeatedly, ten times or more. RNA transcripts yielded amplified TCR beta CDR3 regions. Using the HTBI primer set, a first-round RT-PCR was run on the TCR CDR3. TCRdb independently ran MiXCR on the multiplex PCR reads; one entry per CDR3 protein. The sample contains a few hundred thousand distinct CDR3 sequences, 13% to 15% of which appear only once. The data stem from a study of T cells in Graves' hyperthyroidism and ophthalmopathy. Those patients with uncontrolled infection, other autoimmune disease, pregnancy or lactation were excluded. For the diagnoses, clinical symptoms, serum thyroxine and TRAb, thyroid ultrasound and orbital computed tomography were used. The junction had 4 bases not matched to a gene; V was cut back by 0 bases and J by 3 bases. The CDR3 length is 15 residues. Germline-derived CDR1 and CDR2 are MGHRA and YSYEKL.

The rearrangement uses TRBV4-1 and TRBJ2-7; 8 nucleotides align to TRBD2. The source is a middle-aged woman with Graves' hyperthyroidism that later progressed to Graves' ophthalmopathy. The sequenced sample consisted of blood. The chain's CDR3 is CASSQDKREYYEQYF. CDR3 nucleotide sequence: TGCGCCAGCAGCCAAGATAAGCGGGAGTACTACGAGCAGTACTTC.